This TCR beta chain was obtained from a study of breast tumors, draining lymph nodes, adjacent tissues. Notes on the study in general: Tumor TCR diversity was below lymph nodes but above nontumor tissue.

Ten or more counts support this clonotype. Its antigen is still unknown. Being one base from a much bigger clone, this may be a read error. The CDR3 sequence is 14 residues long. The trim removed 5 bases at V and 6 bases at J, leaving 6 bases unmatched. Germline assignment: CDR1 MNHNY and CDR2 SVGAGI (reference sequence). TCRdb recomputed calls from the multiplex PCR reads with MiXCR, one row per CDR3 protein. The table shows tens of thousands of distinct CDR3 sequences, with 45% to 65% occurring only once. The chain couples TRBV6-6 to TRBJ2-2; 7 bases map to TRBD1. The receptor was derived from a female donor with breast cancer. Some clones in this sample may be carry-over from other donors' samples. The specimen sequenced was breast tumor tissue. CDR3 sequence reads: CASSHNTGAGELFF. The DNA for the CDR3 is TGTGCCAGCAGTCACAATACAGGGGCCGGGGAGCTGTTTTTT.